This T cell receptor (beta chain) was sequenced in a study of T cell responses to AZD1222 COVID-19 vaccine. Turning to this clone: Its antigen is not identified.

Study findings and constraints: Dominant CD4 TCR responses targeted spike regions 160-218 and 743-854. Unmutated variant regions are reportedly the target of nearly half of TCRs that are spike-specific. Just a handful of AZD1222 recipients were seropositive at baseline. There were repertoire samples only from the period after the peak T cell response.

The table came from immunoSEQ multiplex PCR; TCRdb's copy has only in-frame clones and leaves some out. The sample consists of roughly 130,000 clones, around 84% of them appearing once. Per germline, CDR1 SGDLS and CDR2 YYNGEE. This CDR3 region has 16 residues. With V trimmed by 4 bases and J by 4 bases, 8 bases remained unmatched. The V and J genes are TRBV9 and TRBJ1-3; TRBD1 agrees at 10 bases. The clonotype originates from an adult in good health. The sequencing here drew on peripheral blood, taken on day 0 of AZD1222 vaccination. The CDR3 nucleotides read TGTGCCAGCAGCCCCGGGACAGGGGTCATCGGAAACACCATATATTTT. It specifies CASSPGTGVIGNTIYF.